This TCR beta chain is from a study of post-analysis software for immune sequencing data. On the study more broadly: The cohort encompassed relapsing-remitting, secondary progressive and progressive-relapsing multiple sclerosis disease courses.

This clonotype has more than one count but fewer than ten. The antigen remains unidentified. CDR1 is DFQATT and CDR2 is SNEGSKA in the germline V gene (reference sequence). This CDR3 is 12 amino acids long. Libraries were made from TCR beta cDNA, and they carried unique molecular identifiers. Input populations of roughly 0.95 to 10 million T cells gave rise to a few hundred thousand cDNA molecules. From the PCR reads, TCRdb called clonotypes with MiXCR, one entry per CDR3 protein. The sample holds about 540,000 distinct CDR3 sequences; around 36% are singletons and the top ten take around 6.1%. Study-level results: TRBV5-6, TRBV5-1 and TRBV20-1 were among roughly 5 TRBV segments more frequent in patients than controls. Batch-mates among the samples co-clustered strongly by F measure. For normalized Chao1 diversity, multiple sclerosis patients scored significantly lower than controls did.

The receptor's source is a girl under 18 with multiple sclerosis. V gene TRBV20-1 combines with J gene TRBJ2-7; tentative D call: TRBD1 (6 bases). Specimen: blood. The CDR3, as DNA: TGCAGCGCTCGCCAGGGGAACAACGAGCAGTACTTC. As protein: CSARQGNNEQYF.